The 30 T cell receptor beta chains listed next were all sequenced from one sample in a study of blood T cell repertoires in COVID-19. TCRdb keeps only in-frame clones here, not all; method: immunoSEQ multiplex PCR. The sample records about 360,000 clones, around 87% being singletons. The sequenced material came from PBMCs or T cells enriched from blood (not recorded which). The receptors were sampled from a man in his thirties or forties who had recovered from COVID-19.

The chain recombines TRBV2 with TRBJ1-2; TRBD1 might be the D (6 bases). V lost 3 bases, J lost 10 bases, and 30 bases lay in between. This CDR3 spans 18 amino acids. Germline V gene data show CDR1 as SNHLY and CDR2 as FYNNEI. The CDR3 bases are TGTGCCAGCAGTGATTATACTACAGGACAGTTCCTACCCGACATCTACACCTTC. Encoded protein: CASSDYTTGQFLPDIYTF.

The chain joins TRBV4-3 to TRBJ1-6; D remains ambiguous. Looked up from germline, CDR1 is LGHNA and CDR2 is YSLEER. The CDR3 is 20 amino acids. The V and J ends lost 0 bases and 0 bases respectively, with 18 bases between them. The CDR3 DNA is TGCGCCAGCAGCCAAGATCCTCCCTCCACCGGGTTCTCCTATAATTCACCCCTCCACTTT. Translation: CASSQDPPSTGFSYNSPLHF.

This chain joins TRBV5-8 and TRBJ1-5, with D maybe TRBD1 (6 bases). V dropped 5 bases and J dropped 0 bases, with 9 bases sitting between them. Germline CDR1 reads SGHTS; CDR2 reads YDEGEE. The CDR3 is made up of 14 amino acids. Here the CDR3 reads CASRWTASNQPQHF. DNA of the CDR3: TGTGCCAGCAGGTGGACAGCTAGCAATCAGCCCCAGCATTTT.

This sequence joins TRBV10-3 and TRBJ1-2; possible D gene TRBD1, 5 bases. V shed 9 bases and J shed 3 bases, with 17 bases lying between them. CDR1 ENHRY and CDR2 SYGVKD come from the germline V gene. This CDR3 region has 14 residues. CDR3 sequence: CAILKGLRDYGYTF. CDR3 bases: TGTGCCATTCTCAAGGGGCTCAGGGACTATGGCTACACCTTC.

Here the CDR3 DNA reads TGTGCCAGCAGTTCGGGACATAACACTGAAGCTTTCTTT. Its protein product is CASSSGHNTEAFF. The gene calls are TRBV12-3 or TRBV12-4 and TRBJ1-1, with D possibly TRBD1 on 6 matching bases. The V and J ends lost 4 bases and 2 bases respectively, with 8 bases between them. The CDR3 extends over 13 amino acids.

The rearrangement links TRBV3-1 (or the pseudogene TRBV3-2) to TRBJ2-5; 11 bases match TRBD1. The length of the CDR3 is 18 residues. The V segment lost 9 bases and the J segment 5 bases; nucleotides outside the gene matches: 20. Germline CDR1 reads LGHDT; CDR2 reads YNNKEL (reference sequence). CDR3 amino acids: CASENNRDRGSTIETQYF. CDR3 in DNA: TGTGCCAGTGAAAACAACCGGGACAGGGGGTCTACCATTGAGACCCAGTACTTC.

The chain links TRBV19 to TRBJ1-3, with D possibly TRBD1 on 5 matching bases. The germline V and J ends were trimmed by 6 bases and 7 bases, with 16 bases remaining between them. Germline V gives CDR1 LNHDA, CDR2 SQIVND (reference sequence). The CDR3 has 14 residues. CDR3 in amino acids: CASRQGGQKNTIYF. CDR3 in DNA: TGTGCCAGTAGGCAGGGAGGCCAGAAGAACACCATATATTTT.

The J gene is TRBJ2-1, the V gene TRBV9; 8 nucleotides align to TRBD2. V dropped 4 bases and J dropped 4; count of bases not matched to a gene: 7. This CDR3 is built from 15 residues. From germline, CDR1 is SGDLS and CDR2 YYNGEE. The CDR3 spells CASSPKTSVYNEQFF. In DNA, the CDR3 is TGTGCCAGCAGCCCGAAGACTAGCGTGTACAATGAGCAGTTCTTC.

The chain combines TRBV21-1 with TRBJ1-1. TRBV21-1 is reported as a pseudogene. The CDR3 sequence is 17 residues long. The CDR3 protein is CASSKVSGKPLNTEAFF. The DNA of the CDR3 is TGTGCCAGCAGCAAAGTATCGGGGAAGCCTTTGAACACTGAAGCTTTCTTT.

The chain is built from TRBV3-1 (or the pseudogene TRBV3-2) and TRBJ1-1, with D possibly being TRBD1 (5 bases). This CDR3 has 13 residues. Trimming took 2 bases from V and 6 from J, leaving 10 bases between them. CDR1 and CDR2 (germline): LGHDT, YNNKEL (reference sequence). This CDR3 reads CASSQLTGAEAFF. CDR3 DNA: TGTGCCAGCAGCCAACTCACAGGCGCTGAAGCTTTCTTT.

J is TRBJ1-5 and V is TRBV6-5; D remains unclear. CDR1 is MNHEY, CDR2 SVGAGI, per germline. This CDR3 comprises 13 residues. Trimming pared 8 bases from V and 0 bases from J, leaving 8 bases between. CDR3 residues: CASLQNSNQPQHF. The CDR3 DNA is TGTGCCAGCTTGCAGAATAGCAATCAGCCCCAGCATTTT.

The J gene is TRBJ2-3, the V gene TRBV7-9, with TRBD2 matching over 7 bases. J was trimmed by 3 bases and V by 1 base; bases with no gene match: 4. This CDR3 region has 15 residues. The germline gives CDR1 SEHNR, CDR2 FQNEAQ (reference sequence). The CDR3 DNA is TGTGCCAGCAGCTTAGTGTTGGGGGGGACAGATACGCAGTATTTT. It codes for CASSLVLGGTDTQYF.

The rearrangement uses TRBV5-1 and TRBJ1-1, with 8 bases that match TRBD1. V shed 4 bases and J 1 base; nucleotides not matched to a gene: 3. CDR1 and CDR2 (germline): SGHRS, YFSETQ. The CDR3 consists of 14 residues. In nucleotides, the CDR3 is TGCGCCAGCAGCGGGACAGGTTCGAACACTGAAGCTTTCTTT. Translating gives CASSGTGSNTEAFF.

The rearrangement joins TRBV30 to TRBJ1-1, with 9 bases matching TRBD1. Germline trimming cut 4 bases from V and 1 base from J; bases unmatched to any gene: 7. Looked up from germline, CDR1 is GTSNPN and CDR2 is SVGIG (reference sequence). This CDR3 comprises 15 residues. In nucleotides, the CDR3 is TGTGCCTGGATACCCCCGGACAGGGGGAACACTGAAGCTTTCTTT. It codes for CAWIPPDRGNTEAFF. Full variable domain (missing parts from reference TRBV30 and TRBJ1-1): SQTIHQWPATLVQPVGSPLSLECTVEGTSNPNLYWYRQAAGRGLQLLFYSVGIGQISSEVPQNLSASRPQDRQFILSSKKLLLSDSGFYLCAWIPPDRGNTEAFFGQGTRLTVV.

V is TRBV10-2 and J is TRBJ1-1; 10 positions agree with TRBD1. The CDR3 extends over 13 amino acids. J was trimmed by 8 bases and V by 4 bases; bases with no gene match: 4. CDR1 and CDR2 (germline): WSHSY, SAAADI. CDR3: CASSGGGQGEAFF. In DNA, the CDR3 is TGCGCCAGCAGTGGGGGGGGACAGGGGGAAGCTTTCTTT.

In its sample, this clone was seen once. The V and J genes are TRBV29-1 and TRBJ1-4; 11 positions agree with TRBD1. After removal of 7 bases from V and 12 bases from J, the junction contained 10 bases not matched to a gene. CDR1 and CDR2 from the germline V gene are SQVTM and ANQGSEA. The CDR3 extends over 13 amino acids. CDR3 residues: CSARTGGGGELFF. For the CDR3, the DNA is TGCAGCGCAAGGACAGGGGGCGGCGGGGAACTGTTTTTT.

The V call is TRBV3-1 (or the pseudogene TRBV3-2), the J call TRBJ2-1; tentative D call: TRBD2 (6 bases). Germline CDR1 reads LGHDT; CDR2 reads YNNKEL (reference sequence). V lost 8 bases to trimming and J lost 4 bases, with 12 bases between them. The CDR3 spans 13 residues. Written as DNA, the CDR3 is TGTGCCAGCTCCGGGACTTTGTACAATGAGCAGTTCTTC. It codes for CASSGTLYNEQFF.

The chain has TRBV5-6 and TRBJ2-1; TRBD2 matches 7 bases. The CDR3 has 16 amino acids. Germline V CDR1 and CDR2: SGHDT, YYEEEE. The trim removed 3 bases at V and 0 bases at J, leaving 6 bases unmatched. The CDR3 is CASSSYGGSSYNEQFF. DNA of the CDR3: TGTGCCAGCAGCTCGTATGGCGGGAGCTCCTACAATGAGCAGTTCTTC.

A single count supports this clone. The chain combines TRBV7-6 with TRBJ2-1; TRBD1 aligns across 7 bases. V lost 5 bases and J lost 5; bases outside the gene matches: 12. Germline CDR1 is SGHVS and CDR2 is FNYEAQ. CDR3 length equals 16 residues. This CDR3 reads CASSPRRQGVDNEQFF. CDR3 coding DNA: TGTGCCAGCAGCCCCAGACGACAGGGCGTGGACAATGAGCAGTTCTTC.

The chain employs TRBV2 and TRBJ1-2; 7 bases fit TRBD1. V shed 6 bases and J 7 bases; nucleotides not matched to a gene: 8. The CDR3 is 13 amino acids. Per the germline V gene, CDR1 is SNHLY and CDR2 is FYNNEI. CDR3 sequence: CASRTTGNGGYTF. DNA of the CDR3: TGTGCCAGCAGGACGACAGGGAACGGTGGCTACACCTTC.

CDR3 DNA: TGTGCCAGCACCTCCGGGGGGCCGGTTAATCAGCCCCAGCATTTT. This gives the protein CASTSGGPVNQPQHF. This chain links TRBV7-2 with TRBJ1-5, with D maybe TRBD1 (6 bases). V lost 7 bases, J lost 4 bases, and 17 bases lay in between. This CDR3 contains 15 residues. Germline CDR1 is SGHTA and CDR2 is FQGNSA.

V and J are TRBV5-6 and TRBJ1-5; 7 bases agree with TRBD1. V trimming: 2 bases; J trimming: 5 bases; junction bases outside the gene matches: 4. The CDR3 extends over 14 amino acids. Germline CDR1 and CDR2: SGHDT and YYEEEE. The CDR3 is CASSLIQGDQPQHF. CDR3 nucleotide sequence: TGTGCCAGCAGCTTAATCCAGGGGGATCAGCCCCAGCATTTT.

This sequence joins TRBV13 and TRBJ2-7, with TRBD1 identical over 7 bases. The germline V gene encodes CDR1 PRHDT and CDR2 FYEKMQ (reference sequence). The junction had 17 bases not matched to a gene; V was cut back by 7 bases and J by 5 bases. The length of the CDR3 is 16 residues. The CDR3 reads CASTGRRGQALHEQYF. The DNA for the CDR3 is TGTGCCAGCACCGGAAGGCGAGGACAGGCCCTCCACGAGCAGTACTTC.

The chain couples TRBV12-5 to TRBJ1-2; D gene unclear. Germline CDR1 LGHNT, CDR2 FRNRAP. Trimming stripped 3 bases from V and 2 bases from J, with 7 bases between. This CDR3 is built from 13 residues. The CDR3 nucleotides read TGTGCTAGTGGTTTCTTATCCAACTATGGCTACACCTTC. This translates into CASGFLSNYGYTF. The variable domain in full, with the rest retrieved from reference TRBV12-5 and TRBJ1-2, is DARVTQTPRHKVTEMGQEVTMRCQPILGHNTVFWYRQTMMQGLELLAYFRNRAPLDDSGMPKDRFSAEMPDATLATLKIQPSEPRDSAVYFCASGFLSNYGYTFGSGTRLTVV.

The CDR3 sequence is CAISDRMPGTDTQYF. The DNA for the CDR3 is TGTGCCATCAGTGACAGGATGCCTGGCACAGATACGCAGTATTTT. The V call is TRBV10-3, the J call TRBJ2-3; D unresolved. Germline V gene lookup returns CDR1 ENHRY and CDR2 SYGVKD. Trimming pared 3 bases from V and 1 base from J, leaving 11 bases between. The CDR3 sequence is 15 residues long.

The CDR3 region is CASSSWQGLNEQYF. CDR3 in DNA: TGTGCCAGCAGCTCTTGGCAGGGTCTTAACGAGCAGTACTTC. The chain uses TRBV11-2 and TRBJ2-7; a possible D gene is TRBD1 (5 bases). The germline V and J ends were trimmed by 4 bases and 5 bases, with 15 bases remaining between them. In germline, CDR1 is SGHAT, CDR2 FQNNGV. The CDR3 covers 14 residues.

The rearrangement uses TRBV6-1 and TRBJ1-4; perhaps TRBD1 as D (6 bases). The CDR3 has 16 residues. The germline gives CDR1 MNHNS, CDR2 SASEGT. V was trimmed by 3 bases and J by 7 bases, leaving 18 bases between them. Here the CDR3 DNA reads TGTGCCAGCAGTGATCACAGGGCTTCCTTGAGTGAAAAACTGTTTTTT. Translated, it gives CASSDHRASLSEKLFF.

This clone was recorded a few times. V and J are TRBV9 and TRBJ1-1; D might be TRBD1 (5 bases). The germline gives CDR1 SGDLS, CDR2 YYNGEE. The CDR3 covers 15 residues. V lost 1 base and J lost 3, with 13 bases in between. The CDR3 nucleotides are TGTGCCAGCAGCGTATCGGGGCGGGGCGACACTGAAGCTTTCTTT. Protein product: CASSVSGRGDTEAFF.

This chain uses TRBV19 with TRBJ1-1, with D perhaps matching TRBD1 (6 bases). The CDR3 length is 14 residues. The germline CDR1 and CDR2 sequences are LNHDA and SQIVND (reference sequence). V lost 5 bases to trimming and J lost 5 bases, with 15 bases between them. This chain's CDR3 is CASSSKLGGTEAFF. CDR3 bases: TGTGCCAGTAGTTCCAAACTAGGGGGTACTGAAGCTTTCTTT.

The chain recombines TRBV10-2 with TRBJ1-3, with D unresolved. Germline CDR1 is WSHSY and CDR2 is SAAADI. The V and J ends lost 2 bases and 0 bases respectively, with 17 bases between them. The CDR3 contains 18 residues. CDR3 coding DNA: TGCGCCAGCAGTGAGGGATATGTTGCAGGCTACTCTGGAAACACCATATATTTT. Translated, it gives CASSEGYVAGYSGNTIYF.